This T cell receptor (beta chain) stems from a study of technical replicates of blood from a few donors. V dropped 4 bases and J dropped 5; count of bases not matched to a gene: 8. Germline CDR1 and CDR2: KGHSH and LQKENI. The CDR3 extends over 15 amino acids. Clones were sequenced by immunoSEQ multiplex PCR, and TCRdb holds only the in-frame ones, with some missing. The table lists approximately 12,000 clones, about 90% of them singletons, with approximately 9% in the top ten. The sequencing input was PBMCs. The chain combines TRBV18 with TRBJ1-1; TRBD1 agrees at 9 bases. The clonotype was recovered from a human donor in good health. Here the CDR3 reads CASSLTGQGETEAFF. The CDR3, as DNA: TGTGCCAGCTCACTCACGGGACAGGGCGAGACTGAAGCTTTCTTT.